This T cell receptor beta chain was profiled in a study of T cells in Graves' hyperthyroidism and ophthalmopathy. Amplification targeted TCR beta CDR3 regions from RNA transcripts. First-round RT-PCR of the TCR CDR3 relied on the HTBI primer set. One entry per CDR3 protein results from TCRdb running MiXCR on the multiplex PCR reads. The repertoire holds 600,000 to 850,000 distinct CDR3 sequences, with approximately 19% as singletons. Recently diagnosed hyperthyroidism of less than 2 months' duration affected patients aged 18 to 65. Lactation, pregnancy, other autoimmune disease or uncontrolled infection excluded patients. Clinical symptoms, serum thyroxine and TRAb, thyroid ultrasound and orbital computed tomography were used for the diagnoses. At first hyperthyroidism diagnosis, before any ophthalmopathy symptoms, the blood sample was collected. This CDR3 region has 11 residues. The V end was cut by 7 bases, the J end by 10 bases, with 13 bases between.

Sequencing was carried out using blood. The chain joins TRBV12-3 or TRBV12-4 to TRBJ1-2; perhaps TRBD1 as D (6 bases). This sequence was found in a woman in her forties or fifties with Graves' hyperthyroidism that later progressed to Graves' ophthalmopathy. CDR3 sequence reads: CASTKQGDYTF. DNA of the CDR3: TGTGCCAGCACCAAACAGGGAGACTACACCTTC.